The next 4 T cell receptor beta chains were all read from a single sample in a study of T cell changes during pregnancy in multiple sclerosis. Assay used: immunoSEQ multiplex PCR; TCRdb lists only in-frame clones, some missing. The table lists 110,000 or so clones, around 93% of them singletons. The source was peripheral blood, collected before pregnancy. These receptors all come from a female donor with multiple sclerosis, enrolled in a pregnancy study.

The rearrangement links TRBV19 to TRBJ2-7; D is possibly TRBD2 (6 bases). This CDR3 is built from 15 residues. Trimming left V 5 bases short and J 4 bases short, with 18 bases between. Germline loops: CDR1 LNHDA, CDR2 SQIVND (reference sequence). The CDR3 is CASSLAHGGVYEQYF. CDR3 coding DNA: TGTGCCAGTAGTCTTGCTCACGGGGGAGTTTACGAGCAGTACTTC.

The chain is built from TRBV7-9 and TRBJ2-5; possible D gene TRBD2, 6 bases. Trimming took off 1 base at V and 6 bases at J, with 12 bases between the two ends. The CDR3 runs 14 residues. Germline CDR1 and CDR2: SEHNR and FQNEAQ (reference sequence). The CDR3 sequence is CASSLEGSGQTQYF. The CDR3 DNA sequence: TGTGCCAGCAGCTTAGAGGGTAGCGGCCAGACCCAGTACTTC.

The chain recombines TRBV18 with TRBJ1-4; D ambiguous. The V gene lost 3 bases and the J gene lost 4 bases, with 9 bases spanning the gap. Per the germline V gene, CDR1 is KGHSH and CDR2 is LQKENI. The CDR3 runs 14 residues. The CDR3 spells CASSPSNSNEKLFF. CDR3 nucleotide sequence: TGTGCCAGCTCACCTTCCAATAGTAATGAAAAACTGTTTTTT.

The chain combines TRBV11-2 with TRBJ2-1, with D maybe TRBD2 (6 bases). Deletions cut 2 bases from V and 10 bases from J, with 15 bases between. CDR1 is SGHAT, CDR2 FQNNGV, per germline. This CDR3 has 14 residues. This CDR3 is CASSLYLGAGEQFF. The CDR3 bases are TGTGCCAGCAGCTTATATTTAGGGGCGGGGGAGCAGTTCTTC.